This T cell receptor beta chain derives from a study of cytomegalovirus exposure and HLA in healthy donors. Vbeta (60) and Jbeta (13) primers were used in the PCR. This table comes from immunoSEQ multiplex PCR, and its TCRdb copy is limited to in-frame clones, with some not included. The repertoire holds fewer than 180,000 clones, with about 60% as singletons. There are a few counts of this clone. The receptor's source is an older woman in good health and CMV-seropositive. Material for sequencing was PBMCs.

The CDR3 sequence: CASGTSGRPINEQFF. Written as DNA, the CDR3 is TGTGCCAGCGGAACTAGCGGGAGGCCTATCAATGAGCAGTTCTTC. The chain employs TRBV9 and TRBJ2-1, with 12 bases fitting TRBD2. CDR3 size: 15 residues. Germline V gene lookup returns CDR1 SGDLS and CDR2 YYNGEE. V shed 7 bases, J shed 6 bases, and the junction held 8 bases outside the gene matches.